This is a list of T cell receptor beta chains from one sample in a study of early T cells in non-severe SARS-CoV-2 infection. TCRdb re-called the 5' RACE reads through MiXCR, storing one row per CDR3 protein. The data show around 33,000 distinct CDR3 sequences, roughly 5.1% seen once. The specimen was whole blood. The receptor source for this set is an adult who was a healthcare worker with PCR-confirmed SARS-CoV-2 infection or an uninfected control (not recorded which). Both conserved end residues are part of each CDR3. D genes are given only for firm matches. Expanded clones are given a class, and other clones once, few, many or no size at all.

V gene	J gene	D gene	clone size	CDR3 DNA	CDR3 protein
TRBV10-3	TRBJ2-3	TRBD1	few	TGTGCCATCAGCGACAGGGTGAAGGACACAGATACGCAGTATTTT	CAISDRVKDTDTQYF
TRBV29-1	TRBJ1-1	TRBD1	many	TGCAGCGTAAGTAAGGACAGGGAGGACACTGAAGCTTTCTTT	CSVSKDREDTEAFF
TRBV9	TRBJ2-3	NA	many	TGTGCCAGCAGCGCCCAGGGTTTTGGGGCCACAGATACGCAGTATTTT	CASSAQGFGATDTQYF
TRBV4-1	TRBJ2-3	TRBD2	NA	TGCGCCAGCAGCCACCCGGGACTAGCGGGAGGGCATGGAGTAGATACGCAGTATTTT	CASSHPGLAGGHGVDTQYF
TRBV11-2	TRBJ2-7	NA	many	TGTGCCAGCAGCCGACGATTCGGAGGCCCAGGAGAGCAGTACTTC	CASSRRFGGPGEQYF
TRBV7-2	TRBJ2-7	NA	many	TGTGCCAGCAGCTCCGTTGCCGGGTCCCAGGGGGGGCAGTACTTC	CASSSVAGSQGGQYF
TRBV28	TRBJ1-2	NA	few	TGTGCCAGCAGTTTATCGTATGGCTACACCTTC	CASSLSYGYTF
TRBV5-1	TRBJ1-1	TRBD1	few	TGCGCCAGCAGCTGGGACAGCCGGGCGACTGAAGCTTTCTTT	CASSWDSRATEAFF
TRBV20-1	TRBJ1-1	NA	many	TGCAGTGCTAGAGATCTGGGCAGAATGAACACTGAAGCTTTCTTT	CSARDLGRMNTEAFF
TRBV10-3	TRBJ2-6	NA	many	TGTGCCATCAGGGCGACAGACTCTGGGGCCAACGTCCTGACTTTC	CAIRATDSGANVLTF
TRBV5-1	TRBJ1-2	NA	many	TGCGCCAGCAGCTGGGAAGAAACTGCCTATGGCTACACCTTC	CASSWEETAYGYTF
TRBV10-2	TRBJ1-1	NA	many	TGCGCCAGCAGTGACTTGTATGCTGAAGCTTTCTTT	CASSDLYAEAFF
TRBV5-1	TRBJ1-4	NA	few	TGCGCCAGCAGCTTGGCCGAGAGCCCTAATGAAAAACTGTTTTTT	CASSLAESPNEKLFF
TRBV2	TRBJ1-6	TRBD1	few	TGTGCCAGCAGAATAGACAGGGGGCAACGATCACCCCTCCACTTT	CASRIDRGQRSPLHF
TRBV6-6	TRBJ2-3	TRBD2	NA	TGTGCCAGGAGGCGGGGGGTCACAGATACGCAGTATTTT	CARRRGVTDTQYF
TRBV3-1	TRBJ2-2	NA	few	TGTGCCACCCTGGGTTCCGGGGAGCTGTTTTTT	CATLGSGELFF
TRBV4-2	TRBJ2-2	TRBD2	NA	TGTGCCAGCAGCCAAGATCCCCCAGCGGGGGGGCCGGACACCGGGGAGCTGTTTTTT	CASSQDPPAGGPDTGELFF
TRBV4-1	TRBJ2-5	NA	many	TGCGCCAGCAGCCAGCTTGGGTTAGCGGCAGTACAAGAGACCCAGTACTTC	CASSQLGLAAVQETQYF
TRBV5-1	TRBJ2-2	TRBD2	many	TGCGCCAGCAGCTTGAGCAGCGGGAGGGCCGGGGAGCTGTTTTTT	CASSLSSGRAGELFF
TRBV20-1	TRBJ2-5	TRBD2	NA	TGCAGTGCTAGAAGACTAGCGGGAGGCTCCGGAGAGACCCAGTACTTC	CSARRLAGGSGETQYF
TRBV30	TRBJ2-3	NA	many	TGTGCCTGGGGAGCGCATCAGGGTACGCAGTATTTT	CAWGAHQGTQYF
TRBV29-1	TRBJ2-5	NA	many	TGCAGCGTAGCCAAGCAAGAGACCCAGTACTTC	CSVAKQETQYF
TRBV6-1	TRBJ2-2	NA	NA	TGTGCCAGCAGTTACTGGGACTGGGCGAACACCGGGGAGCTGTTTTTT	CASSYWDWANTGELFF
TRBV6-1	TRBJ2-2	TRBD2	NA	TGTGCCAGCAGTGGGGGACTAGCGGGCACCGGGGAGCTGTTTTTT	CASSGGLAGTGELFF
TRBV27	TRBJ2-7	TRBD2	medium-sized	TGTGCCAGCAGTGTAATAGCGGGGGGGCCCTACGAGCAGTACTTC	CASSVIAGGPYEQYF
TRBV9	TRBJ2-3	NA	few	TGTGCCAGCAGCGTCCAGGGAACAAACGCGGATACGCAGTATTTT	CASSVQGTNADTQYF
TRBV11-2	TRBJ2-7	NA	NA	TGTGCCAGCAGCTTAGTTTCGAGGGATATCGAGTACTTC	CASSLVSRDIEYF
TRBV19	TRBJ1-1	TRBD1	once	TGTGCCAGTAGTCTGCGGACAGGGGCTATGAACACTGAAGCTTTCTTT	CASSLRTGAMNTEAFF
TRBV5-1	TRBJ2-2	NA	few	TGCGCCAGCAGCTTGATTCCGGGCCCCGGGGAGCTGTTTTTT	CASSLIPGPGELFF
TRBV20-1	TRBJ1-5	NA	many	TGCAGTGCTAGAGATCAAAATCAGCCCCAGCATTTT	CSARDQNQPQHF
TRBV5-1	TRBJ2-7	NA	many	TGCGCCAGCAGCTTGTCAACAGGGAGCGGCGAGCAGTACTTC	CASSLSTGSGEQYF
TRBV7-6	TRBJ2-7	TRBD2	NA	TGTGCCAGCAGCTTAGCCCGGACTAGCGGACTTTACGAGCAGTACTTC	CASSLARTSGLYEQYF
TRBV29-1	TRBJ2-1	NA	few	TGCAGCGTTACTGACGGCTACTACAATGAGCAGTTCTTC	CSVTDGYYNEQFF
TRBV6-2/TRBV6-3	TRBJ2-4	TRBD2	NA	TGTGCCAGCACTCGATCGACTAGCAGGAGTGGTACGGCCAAAAACATTCAGTACTTC	CASTRSTSRSGTAKNIQYF
TRBV19	TRBJ2-3	TRBD2	many	TGTGCCAGTAGTTTACGAGCGGGGGGCACAGATACGCAGTATTTT	CASSLRAGGTDTQYF
TRBV29-1	TRBJ2-2	TRBD1	medium-sized	TGCAGCGCTGTGGTCGGGACAGCGAACACCGGGGAGCTGTTTTTT	CSAVVGTANTGELFF
TRBV5-1	TRBJ1-1	NA	many	TGCGCCAGCAGTTCTAACTCAGGGTGGAGTACTGAAGCTTTCTTT	CASSSNSGWSTEAFF